This T cell receptor beta chain emerged from a study of blood T cell repertoires in COVID-19 (dated by TCRdb to 2018 to 2021). Broadly, across the study: Samples covering the acute and convalescent phases of COVID-19 were provided by collaborators in the United States, Italy and Spain. The prospective study material was composed of cDNA or gDNA derived from T cells, B-cell-depleted T cells, or PBMCs. A freely available public database, intended as a resource for researchers studying the immune response to SARS-CoV-2, is where the repertoires were released. Samples were obtained from the ongoing ImmuneRACE study (first 160 participants) and from over 1,000 subjects provided by 6 global collaborators. Subjects who had been exposed to COVID-19, were actively infected with it, or had recovered from it provided the deeply sampled blood TCRbeta repertoires that made up the dataset. HLA class I and class II types, where available, came from metadata supplied by the sample provider rather than from assay-based typing. The sample metadata nearly always contained a de-identified subject ID, COVID-19 status, age in years and sex.

The CDR3 runs 14 residues from the cysteine to the phenylalanine. Solely the CDR3 DNA is kept, with 42 bases framed from the first base. The V end loses 0 bases and the J end loses 1 base, and a stretch of 3 bases separates them. Taken from the germline V gene (reference sequence), the CDR1 and CDR2 loops are LNHNV and YYDKDF. Broader findings and caveats from the paper: Clinical and demographic metadata were provided uncurated, with the amount varying by source and participant.

About this clone: The antigen this receptor binds is unknown. No clone much larger than this one lies a single base away; base qualities are absent.

Each collaborating institution followed its own protocols to collect whole blood in K2EDTA tubes. For TCRbeta analysis, collaborators shipped samples in one of three forms: frozen whole blood, isolated PBMCs, or DNA extracted from either of those sample types. TCRbeta CDR3 regions were amplified from genomic DNA using the immunoSEQ Assay, a bias-controlled multiplex PCR. Per the source publication's procedure: The number of nucleated cells in each sample was estimated from the amplification of reference gene primers within the assay. To quantify the absolute abundance of each unique TCRbeta CDR3 rearrangement, sequence reads were collapsed and filtered. For each sample, productive Simpson clonality was calculated by taking the square root of Simpson's diversity index across productive rearrangements. Drawn from immuneACCESS, this table holds only the in-frame rearrangements with V and J called that TCRdb kept. Clones are partly lost; checked studies trace under half to an unresolved V gene and leave the rest unexplained. The D gene and trimming were derived from the DNA, and the V and J assignments and clone size from that table. This sample gives around 120,000 clones in total; over 70% of them show up just once. Together, the top ten hold almost 30% of the sample.

The chain was built from TRBV15 and TRBJ2-2; no D gene call is confident. The sample was peripheral blood. This clonotype originated in a woman in her seventies with acute or convalescent COVID-19. The sequenced DNA: TGTGCCACCAGCAGAGATCAGAACACCGGGGAGCTGTTTTTT. The resulting protein is CATSRDQNTGELFF.